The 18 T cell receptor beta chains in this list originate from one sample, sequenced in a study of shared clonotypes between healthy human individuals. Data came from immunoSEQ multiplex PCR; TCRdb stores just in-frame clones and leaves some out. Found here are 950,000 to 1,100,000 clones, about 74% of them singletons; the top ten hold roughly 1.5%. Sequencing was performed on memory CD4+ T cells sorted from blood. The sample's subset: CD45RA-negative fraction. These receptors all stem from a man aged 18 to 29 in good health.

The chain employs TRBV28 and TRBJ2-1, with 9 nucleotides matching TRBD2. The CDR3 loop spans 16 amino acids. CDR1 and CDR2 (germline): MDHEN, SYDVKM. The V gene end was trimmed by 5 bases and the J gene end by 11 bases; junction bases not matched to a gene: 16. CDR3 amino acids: CASSLDSGGATQKQFF. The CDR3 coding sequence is TGTGCCAGCAGTCTGGATAGCGGGGGAGCCACCCAAAAGCAGTTCTTC.

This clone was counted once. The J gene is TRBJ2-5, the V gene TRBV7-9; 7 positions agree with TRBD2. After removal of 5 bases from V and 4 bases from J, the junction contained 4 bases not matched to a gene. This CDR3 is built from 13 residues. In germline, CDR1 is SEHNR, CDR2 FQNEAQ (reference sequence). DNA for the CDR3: TGTGCCAGCAGCGCTAGCGGAGGAGAGACCCAGTACTTC. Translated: CASSASGGETQYF. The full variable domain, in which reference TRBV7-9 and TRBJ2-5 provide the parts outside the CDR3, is DTGVSQNPRHKITKRGQNVTFRCDPISEHNRLYWYRQTLGQGPEFLTYFQNEAQLEKSRLLSDRFSAERPKGSFSTLEIQRTEQGDSAMYLCASSASGGETQYFGPGTRLLVL.

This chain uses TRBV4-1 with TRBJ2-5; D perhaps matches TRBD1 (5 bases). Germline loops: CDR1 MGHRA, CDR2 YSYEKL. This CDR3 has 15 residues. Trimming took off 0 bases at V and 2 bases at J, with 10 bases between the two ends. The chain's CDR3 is CASSQDTGKQETQYF. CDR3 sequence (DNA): TGCGCCAGCAGCCAAGATACAGGAAAACAAGAGACCCAGTACTTC.

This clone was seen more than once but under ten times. CDR3 in amino acids: CASSLRGVSGNTIYF. For the CDR3, the DNA is TGCGCCAGCAGCTTGCGAGGGGTATCTGGAAACACCATATATTTT. This chain joins TRBV5-1 and TRBJ1-3, with a weak D call TRBD1 (5 bases). Germline CDR1 reads SGHRS; CDR2 reads YFSETQ. The CDR3 extends over 15 amino acids. V was pared by 1 base and J by 1 base, with 9 bases between.

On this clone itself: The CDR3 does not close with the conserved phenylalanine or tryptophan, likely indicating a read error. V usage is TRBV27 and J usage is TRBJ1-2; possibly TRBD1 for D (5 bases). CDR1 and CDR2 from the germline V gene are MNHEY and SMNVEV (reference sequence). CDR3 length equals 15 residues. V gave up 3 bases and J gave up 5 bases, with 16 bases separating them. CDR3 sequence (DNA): TGTGCCAGCAGTTTTGTCAGGGACTTGGGGTATGGCTACACCCTC. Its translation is CASSFVRDLGYGYTL.

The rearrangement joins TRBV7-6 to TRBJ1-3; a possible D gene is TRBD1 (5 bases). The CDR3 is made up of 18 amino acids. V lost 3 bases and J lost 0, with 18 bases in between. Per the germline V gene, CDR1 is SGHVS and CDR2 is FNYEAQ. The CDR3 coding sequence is TGTGCCAGCAGCTTTGAAAACGTGGGGCGACACTCTGGAAACACCATATATTTT. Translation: CASSFENVGRHSGNTIYF.

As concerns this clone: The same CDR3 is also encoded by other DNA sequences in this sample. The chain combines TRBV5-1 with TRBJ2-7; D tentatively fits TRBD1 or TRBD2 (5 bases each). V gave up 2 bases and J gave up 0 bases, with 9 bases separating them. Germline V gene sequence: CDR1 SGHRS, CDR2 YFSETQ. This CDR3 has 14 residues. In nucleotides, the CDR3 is TGCGCCAGCAGCTTTGGGGGAAGCTCCTACGAGCAGTACTTC. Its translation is CASSFGGSSYEQYF.

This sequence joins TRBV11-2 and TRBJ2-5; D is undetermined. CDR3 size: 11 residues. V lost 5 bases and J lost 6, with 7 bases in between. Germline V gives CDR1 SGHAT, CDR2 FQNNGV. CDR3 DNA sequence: TGTGCCAGCAGCGAAAGACAGACCCAGTACTTC. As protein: CASSERQTQYF.

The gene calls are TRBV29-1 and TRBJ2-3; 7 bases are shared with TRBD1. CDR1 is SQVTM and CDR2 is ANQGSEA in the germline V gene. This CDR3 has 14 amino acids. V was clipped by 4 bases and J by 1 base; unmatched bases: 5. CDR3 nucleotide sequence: TGCAGCGTTGGAAGACAGGGAGGCACAGATACGCAGTATTTT. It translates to CSVGRQGGTDTQYF.

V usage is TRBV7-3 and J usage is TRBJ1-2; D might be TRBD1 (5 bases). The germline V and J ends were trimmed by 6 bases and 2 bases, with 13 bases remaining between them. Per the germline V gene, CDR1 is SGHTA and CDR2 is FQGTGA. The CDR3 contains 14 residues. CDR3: CASSQSPGNYGYTF. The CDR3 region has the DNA TGTGCCAGCAGTCAATCTCCAGGGAACTATGGCTACACCTTC.

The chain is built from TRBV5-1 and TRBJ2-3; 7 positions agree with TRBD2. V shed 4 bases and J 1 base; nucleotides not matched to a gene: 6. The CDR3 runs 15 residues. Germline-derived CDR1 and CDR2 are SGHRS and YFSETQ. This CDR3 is CASSTAGDRTDTQYF. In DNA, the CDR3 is TGCGCCAGCAGCACCGCGGGGGACCGCACAGATACGCAGTATTTT.

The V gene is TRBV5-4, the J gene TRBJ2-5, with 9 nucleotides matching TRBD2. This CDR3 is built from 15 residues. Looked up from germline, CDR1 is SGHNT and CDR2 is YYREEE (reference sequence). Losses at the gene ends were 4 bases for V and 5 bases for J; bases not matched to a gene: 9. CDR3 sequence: CASSQKAGGYETQYF. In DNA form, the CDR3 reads TGTGCCAGCAGCCAAAAAGCGGGGGGTTACGAGACCCAGTACTTC.

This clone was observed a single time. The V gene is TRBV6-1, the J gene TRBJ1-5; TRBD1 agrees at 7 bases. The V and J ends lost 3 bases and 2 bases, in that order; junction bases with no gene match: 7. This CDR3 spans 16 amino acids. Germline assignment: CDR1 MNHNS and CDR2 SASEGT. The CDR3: CASSETGRLGNQPQHF. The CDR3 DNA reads TGTGCCAGCAGTGAGACAGGGAGGTTAGGCAATCAGCCCCAGCATTTT.

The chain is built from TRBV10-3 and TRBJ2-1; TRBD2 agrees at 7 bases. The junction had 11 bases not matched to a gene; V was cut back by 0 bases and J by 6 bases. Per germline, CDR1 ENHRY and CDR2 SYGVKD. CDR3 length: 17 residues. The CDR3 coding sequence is TGTGCCATCAGTGAGTCTATGGGCGGGAGAATAACCAATGAGCAGTTCTTC. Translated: CAISESMGGRITNEQFF.

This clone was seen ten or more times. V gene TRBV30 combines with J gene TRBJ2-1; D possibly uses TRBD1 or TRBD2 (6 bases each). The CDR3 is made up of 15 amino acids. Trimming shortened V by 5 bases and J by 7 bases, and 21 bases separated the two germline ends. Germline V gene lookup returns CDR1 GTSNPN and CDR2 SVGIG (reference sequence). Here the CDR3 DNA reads TGTGCCTGGTCCCCGGGGGCCCCAAGGGGAAATGAGCAGTTCTTC. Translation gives CAWSPGAPRGNEQFF. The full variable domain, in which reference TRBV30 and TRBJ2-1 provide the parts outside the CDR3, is SQTIHQWPATLVQPVGSPLSLECTVEGTSNPNLYWYRQAAGRGLQLLFYSVGIGQISSEVPQNLSASRPQDRQFILSSKKLLLSDSGFYLCAWSPGAPRGNEQFFGPGTRLTVL.

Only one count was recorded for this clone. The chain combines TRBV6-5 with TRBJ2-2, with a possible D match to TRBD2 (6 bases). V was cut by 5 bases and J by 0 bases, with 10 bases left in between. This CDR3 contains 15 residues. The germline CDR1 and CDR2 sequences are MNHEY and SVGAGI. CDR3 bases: TGTGCCAGCAGTCCCCGGGGGTCGAACACCGGGGAGCTGTTTTTT. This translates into CASSPRGSNTGELFF.

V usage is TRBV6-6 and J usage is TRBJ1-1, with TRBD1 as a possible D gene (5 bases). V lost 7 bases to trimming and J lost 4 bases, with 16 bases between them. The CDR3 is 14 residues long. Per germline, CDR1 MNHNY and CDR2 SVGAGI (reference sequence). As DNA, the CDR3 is TGTGCCAGCATCCAGGGTTTTCGGAGCACTGAAGCTTTCTTT. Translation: CASIQGFRSTEAFF.

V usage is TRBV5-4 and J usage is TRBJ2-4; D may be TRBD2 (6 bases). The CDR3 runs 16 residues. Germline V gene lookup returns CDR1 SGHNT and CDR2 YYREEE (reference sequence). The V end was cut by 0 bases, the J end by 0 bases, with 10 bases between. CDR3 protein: CASSLGSGAAKNIQYF. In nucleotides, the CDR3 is TGTGCCAGCAGCTTGGGGTCGGGAGCAGCCAAAAACATTCAGTACTTC.